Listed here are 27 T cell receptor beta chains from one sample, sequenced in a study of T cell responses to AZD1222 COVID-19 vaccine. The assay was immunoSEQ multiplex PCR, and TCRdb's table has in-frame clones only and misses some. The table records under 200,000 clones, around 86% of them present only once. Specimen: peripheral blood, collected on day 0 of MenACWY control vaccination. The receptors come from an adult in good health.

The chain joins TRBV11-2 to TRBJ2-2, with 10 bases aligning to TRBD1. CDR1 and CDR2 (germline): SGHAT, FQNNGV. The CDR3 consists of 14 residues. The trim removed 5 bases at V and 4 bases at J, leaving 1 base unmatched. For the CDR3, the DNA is TGTGCCAGCAGCAGGGACAGGGGCACCGGGGAGCTGTTTTTT. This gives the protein CASSRDRGTGELFF.

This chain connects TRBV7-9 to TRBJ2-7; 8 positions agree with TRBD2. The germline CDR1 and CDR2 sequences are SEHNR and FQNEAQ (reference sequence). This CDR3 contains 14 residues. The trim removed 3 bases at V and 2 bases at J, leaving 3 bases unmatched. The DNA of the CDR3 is TGTGCCAGCAGCTTGACTAGCGCAACCTACGAGCAGTACTTC. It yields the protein CASSLTSATYEQYF.

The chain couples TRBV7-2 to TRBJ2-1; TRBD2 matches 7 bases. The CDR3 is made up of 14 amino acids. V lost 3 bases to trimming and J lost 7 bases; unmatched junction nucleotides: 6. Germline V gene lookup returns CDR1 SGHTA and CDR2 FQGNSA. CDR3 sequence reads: CASSLLSGANEQFF. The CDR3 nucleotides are TGTGCCAGCAGCTTGTTGAGCGGGGCGAATGAGCAGTTCTTC.

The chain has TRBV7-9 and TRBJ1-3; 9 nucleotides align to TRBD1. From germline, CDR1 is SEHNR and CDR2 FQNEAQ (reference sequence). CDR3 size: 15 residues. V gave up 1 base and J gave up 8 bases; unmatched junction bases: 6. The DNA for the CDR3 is TGTGCCAGCAGCTTAGAGGGGACAGGGTTGCACACCATATATTTT. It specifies CASSLEGTGLHTIYF.

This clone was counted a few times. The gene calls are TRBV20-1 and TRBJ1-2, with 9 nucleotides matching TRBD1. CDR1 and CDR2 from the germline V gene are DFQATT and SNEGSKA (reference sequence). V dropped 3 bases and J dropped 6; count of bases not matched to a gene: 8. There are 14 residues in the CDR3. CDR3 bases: TGCAGTGCTAGTAGAACAGGGGGCTTGGATGGCTACACCTTC. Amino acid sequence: CSASRTGGLDGYTF.

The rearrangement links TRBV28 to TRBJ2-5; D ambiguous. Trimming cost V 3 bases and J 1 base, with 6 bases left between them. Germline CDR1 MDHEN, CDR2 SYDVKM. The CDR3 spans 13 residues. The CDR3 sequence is CASSFAIQETQYF. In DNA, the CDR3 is TGTGCCAGCAGTTTTGCGATCCAAGAGACCCAGTACTTC.

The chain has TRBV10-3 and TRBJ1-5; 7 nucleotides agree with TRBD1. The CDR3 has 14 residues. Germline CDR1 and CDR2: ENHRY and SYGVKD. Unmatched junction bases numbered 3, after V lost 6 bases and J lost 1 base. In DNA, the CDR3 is TGTGCCATCAGGGCAGGGGGGAGCAATCAGCCCCAGCATTTT. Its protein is CAIRAGGSNQPQHF.

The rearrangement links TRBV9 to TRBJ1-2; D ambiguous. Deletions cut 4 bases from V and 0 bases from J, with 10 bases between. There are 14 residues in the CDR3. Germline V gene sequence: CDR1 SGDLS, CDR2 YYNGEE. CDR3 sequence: CASSTDMTNYGYTF. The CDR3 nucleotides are TGTGCCAGCAGCACAGACATGACTAACTATGGCTACACCTTC.

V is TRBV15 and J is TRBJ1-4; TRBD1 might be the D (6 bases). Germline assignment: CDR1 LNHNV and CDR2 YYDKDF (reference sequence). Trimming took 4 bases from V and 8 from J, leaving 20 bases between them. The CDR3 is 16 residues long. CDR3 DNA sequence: TGTGCCACCAGCAAGGGAGAGGGGGTCCGGGGCGAAAAACTGTTTTTT. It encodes CATSKGEGVRGEKLFF.

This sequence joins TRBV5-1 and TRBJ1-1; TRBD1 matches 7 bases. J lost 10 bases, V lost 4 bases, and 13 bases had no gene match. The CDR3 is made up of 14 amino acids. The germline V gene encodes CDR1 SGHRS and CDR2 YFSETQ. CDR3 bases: TGCGCCAGCAGCGCCACAGGGGCGACGGCCGGAGCTTTCTTT. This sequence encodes CASSATGATAGAFF.

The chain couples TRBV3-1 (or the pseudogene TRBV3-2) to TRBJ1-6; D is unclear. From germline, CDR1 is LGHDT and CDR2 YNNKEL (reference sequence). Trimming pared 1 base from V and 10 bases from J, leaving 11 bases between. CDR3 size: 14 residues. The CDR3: CASSQVGVGSPLHF. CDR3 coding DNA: TGTGCCAGCAGCCAAGTAGGAGTAGGGTCACCCCTCCACTTT.

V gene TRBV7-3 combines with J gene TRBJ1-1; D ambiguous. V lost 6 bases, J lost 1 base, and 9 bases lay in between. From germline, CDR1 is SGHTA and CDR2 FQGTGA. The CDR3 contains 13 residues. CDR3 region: CASRDGPNTEAFF. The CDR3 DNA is TGTGCCAGCAGGGATGGGCCGAACACTGAAGCTTTCTTT.

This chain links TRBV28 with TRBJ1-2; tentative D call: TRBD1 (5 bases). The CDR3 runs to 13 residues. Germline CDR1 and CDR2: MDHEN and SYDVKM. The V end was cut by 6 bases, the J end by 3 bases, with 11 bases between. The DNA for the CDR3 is TGTGCCAGCAGCTGGGAAGGGGACTATGGCTACACCTTC. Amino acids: CASSWEGDYGYTF.

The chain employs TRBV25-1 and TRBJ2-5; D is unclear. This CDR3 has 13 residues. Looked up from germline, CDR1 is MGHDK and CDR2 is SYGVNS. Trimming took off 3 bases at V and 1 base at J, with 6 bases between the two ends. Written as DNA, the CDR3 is TGTGCCAGCAGTGACGCTACCCAAGAGACCCAGTACTTC. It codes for CASSDATQETQYF.

CDR3 loop: CASSPGQGKSEQYF. CDR3 bases: TGTGCCAGCAGCCCCGGACAGGGTAAAAGTGAGCAGTACTTC. The chain links TRBV25-1 to TRBJ2-7; 8 bases are shared with TRBD1. Looked up from germline, CDR1 is MGHDK and CDR2 is SYGVNS. The ends lost 6 bases at V and 7 bases at J; junction bases unmatched: 11. The CDR3 extends over 14 amino acids.

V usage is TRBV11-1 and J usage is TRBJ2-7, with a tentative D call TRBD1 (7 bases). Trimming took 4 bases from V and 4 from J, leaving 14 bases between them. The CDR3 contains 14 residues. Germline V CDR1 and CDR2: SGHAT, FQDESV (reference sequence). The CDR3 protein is CASSSGGTVYEQYF. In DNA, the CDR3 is TGTGCCAGCAGCTCTGGGGGGACAGTATACGAGCAGTACTTC.

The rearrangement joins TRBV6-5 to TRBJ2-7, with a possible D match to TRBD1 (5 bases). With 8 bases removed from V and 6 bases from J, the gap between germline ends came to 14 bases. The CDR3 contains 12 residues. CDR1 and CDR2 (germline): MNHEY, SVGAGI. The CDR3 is CASARGAPEQYF. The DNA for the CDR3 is TGTGCCAGCGCCCGTGGGGCCCCCGAGCAGTACTTC.

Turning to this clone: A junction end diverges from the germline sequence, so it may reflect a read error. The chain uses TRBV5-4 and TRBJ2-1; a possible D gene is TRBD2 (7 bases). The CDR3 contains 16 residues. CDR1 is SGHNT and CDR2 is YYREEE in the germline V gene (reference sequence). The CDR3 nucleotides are TGTGCCGGCAGCCGAAGGGGGGGGCCCCTCTACAATGAGCAGTTCTTC. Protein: CAGSRRGGPLYNEQFF. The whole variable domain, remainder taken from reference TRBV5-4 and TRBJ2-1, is ETGVTQSPTHLIKTRGQQVTLRCSSQSGHNTVSWYQQALGQGPQFIFQYYREEENGRGNFPPRFSGLQFPNYSSELNVNALELDDSALYLCAGSRRGGPLYNEQFFGPGTRLTVL.

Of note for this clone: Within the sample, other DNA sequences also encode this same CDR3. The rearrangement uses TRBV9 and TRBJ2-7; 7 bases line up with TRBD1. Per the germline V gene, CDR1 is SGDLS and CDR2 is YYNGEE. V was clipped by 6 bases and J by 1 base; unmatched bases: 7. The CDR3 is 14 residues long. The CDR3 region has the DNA TGTGCCAGCACCCCAGGGGGAGTTTCCTACGAGCAGTACTTC. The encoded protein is CASTPGGVSYEQYF. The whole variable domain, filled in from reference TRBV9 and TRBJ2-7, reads DSGVTQTPKHLITATGQRVTLRCSPRSGDLSVYWYQQSLDQGLQFLIQYYNGEERAKGNILERFSAQQFPDLHSELNLSSLELGDSALYFCASTPGGVSYEQYFGPGTRLTVT.

The CDR3 is CASSTGLAGFTDTQYF. The CDR3 nucleotides are TGTGCCAGCAGCACGGGACTAGCGGGCTTCACAGATACGCAGTATTTT. The chain links TRBV5-5 to TRBJ2-3; 12 bases agree with TRBD2. The CDR3 is 16 residues long. With V trimmed by 4 bases and J by 2 bases, 5 bases remained unmatched. Per germline, CDR1 SGHKS and CDR2 YYEKEE (reference sequence).

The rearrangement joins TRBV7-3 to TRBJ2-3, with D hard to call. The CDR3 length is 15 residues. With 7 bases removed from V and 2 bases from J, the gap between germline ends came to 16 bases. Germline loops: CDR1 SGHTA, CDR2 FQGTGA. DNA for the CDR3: TGTGCCAGCAAGTCAAACTCAATTTCCACAGATACGCAGTATTTT. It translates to CASKSNSISTDTQYF. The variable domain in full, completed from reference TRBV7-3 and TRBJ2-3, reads GAGVSQTPSNKVTEKGKYVELRCDPISGHTALYWYRQSLGQGPEFLIYFQGTGAADDSGLPNDRFFAVRPEGSVSTLKIQRTERGDSAVYLCASKSNSISTDTQYFGPGTRLTVL.

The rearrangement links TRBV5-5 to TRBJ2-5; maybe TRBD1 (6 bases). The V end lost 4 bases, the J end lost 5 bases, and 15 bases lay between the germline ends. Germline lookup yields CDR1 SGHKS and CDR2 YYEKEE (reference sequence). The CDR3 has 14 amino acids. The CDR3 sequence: CASSEGQVFETQYF. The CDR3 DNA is TGTGCCAGCAGCGAGGGACAAGTATTCGAGACCCAGTACTTC.

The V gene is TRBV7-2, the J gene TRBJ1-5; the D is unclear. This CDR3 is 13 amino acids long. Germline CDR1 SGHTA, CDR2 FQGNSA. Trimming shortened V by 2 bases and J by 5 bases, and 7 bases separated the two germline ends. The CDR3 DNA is TGTGCCAGCAGCTTAAGCCGGGATCAGCCCCAGCATTTT. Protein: CASSLSRDQPQHF.

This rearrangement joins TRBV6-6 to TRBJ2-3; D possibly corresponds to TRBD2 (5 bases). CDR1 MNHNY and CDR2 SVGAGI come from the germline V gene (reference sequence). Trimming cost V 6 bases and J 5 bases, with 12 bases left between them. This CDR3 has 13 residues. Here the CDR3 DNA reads TGTGCCAGCAGCCCCCCCGGGGAAGATACGCAGTATTTT. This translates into CASSPPGEDTQYF.

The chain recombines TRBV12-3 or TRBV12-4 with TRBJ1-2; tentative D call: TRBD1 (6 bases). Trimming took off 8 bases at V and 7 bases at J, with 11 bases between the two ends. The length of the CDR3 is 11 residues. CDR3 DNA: TGTGCCAGCGGCTCAGGGGCTGGCTACACCTTC. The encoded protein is CASGSGAGYTF.

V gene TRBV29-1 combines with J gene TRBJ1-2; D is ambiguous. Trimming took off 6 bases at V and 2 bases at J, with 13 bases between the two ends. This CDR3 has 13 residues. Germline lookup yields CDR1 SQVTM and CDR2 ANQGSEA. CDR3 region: CSVTADANYGYTF. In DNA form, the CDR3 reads TGCAGCGTGACGGCGGACGCCAACTATGGCTACACCTTC.

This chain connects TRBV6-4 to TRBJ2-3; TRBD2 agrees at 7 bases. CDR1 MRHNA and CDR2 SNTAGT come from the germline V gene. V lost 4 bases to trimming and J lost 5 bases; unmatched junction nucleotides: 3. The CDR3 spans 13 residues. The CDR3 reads CASSVAGEDTQYF. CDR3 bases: TGTGCCAGCAGTGTTGCGGGGGAAGATACGCAGTATTTT.